This note documents a single TCR beta chain sequence. The sample belongs to a study of blood T cell repertoires in COVID-19. The wider study: Acute and convalescent COVID-19 samples came from the United States, Italy and Spain. T cells, B-cell-depleted T cells, or PBMCs provided the cDNA or gDNA that served as material.

Original processing notes: Scientists estimated how many nucleated cells there were by amplifying reference gene primers. Assay: immunoSEQ multiplex PCR; the TCRdb copy retains only in-frame clones and omits some. V and J calls and clone size are those listed in that table; D and trimming were worked out from the DNA. In the table there are about 200,000 clones, approximately 86% of which are singletons. The receptor's source is a woman between 40 and 50 years old with acute COVID-19. The sequencing sample was made of PBMCs or T cells enriched from blood (not recorded which).

CDR3 nucleotide sequence: TGTGCCAGTAGGCCAGCGGGCAGCTCCTACAATGAGCAGTTCTTC. This translates into CASRPAGSSYNEQFF. The chain is built from TRBV19 and TRBJ2-1; D is perhaps TRBD2 (6 bases). The CDR3 spans 15 residues. The V gene's germline CDR1 is LNHDA and CDR2 SQIVND (reference sequence). Trimming took 6 bases from V and 0 from J, leaving 12 bases between them.